These 12 T cell receptor beta chains were all obtained from the same sample, sequenced in a study of T cells in Graves' hyperthyroidism and ophthalmopathy. The source material, RNA transcripts, was used to amplify TCR beta CDR3 regions. TCR CDR3 regions were first amplified by RT-PCR with HTBI primers. In TCRdb, the multiplex PCR reads were re-called with MiXCR into one record per CDR3 protein. This table has more than 300,000 distinct CDR3 sequences, approximately 17% appearing once. Sequencing was done on a sample of blood. These receptors were collected from a man younger than 30 with Graves' ophthalmopathy.

In this sample, this clonotype turned up a few times. This chain uses TRBV7-3 with TRBJ2-1, with D possibly being TRBD1 or TRBD2 (5 bases each). Germline V lookup: CDR1 SGHTA, CDR2 FQGTGA. The length of the CDR3 is 13 residues. Trimming removed 4 bases from V and 7 bases from J, with 11 bases in between. The CDR3 here is CASSSGAWNEQFF. DNA for the CDR3: TGTGCCAGCAGCTCCGGGGCTTGGAATGAGCAGTTCTTC.

This clonotype was recorded many times. The junction and the germline gene differ at one end; a read error may be behind it. The V call is TRBV7-7, the J call TRBJ2-1; 7 bases agree with TRBD2. Germline V lookup: CDR1 SSHAT, CDR2 FNYEAQ (reference sequence). CDR3 length: 15 amino acids. As DNA, the CDR3 is TGTGCTAGCAGCTTGGATCCCCGGGGGGACAATGAGCAGTTCTTC. Translating it yields CASSLDPRGDNEQFF. Complete variable domain (other parts from reference TRBV7-7 and TRBJ2-1): GAGVSQSPRYKVTKRGQDVTLRCDPISSHATLYWYQQALGQGPEFLTYFNYEAQPDKSGLPSDRFSAERPEGSISTLTIQRTEQRDSAMYRCASSLDPRGDNEQFFGPGTRLTVL.

This clonotype was seen repeatedly, ten times or more. V is TRBV28 and J is TRBJ1-5; 11 bases are a match to TRBD1. CDR3 length: 15 residues. Germline lookup yields CDR1 MDHEN and CDR2 SYDVKM. The trim removed 8 bases at V and 6 bases at J, leaving 9 bases unmatched. The CDR3 region is CASLTGQGASQPQHF. In DNA, the CDR3 is TGTGCCAGCCTTACTGGACAGGGGGCCAGTCAGCCCCAGCATTTT.

In its sample, this clonotype was seen many times. The genes are TRBV15 and TRBJ1-4, with a tentative D call TRBD1 (5 bases). CDR1 is LNHNV, CDR2 YYDKDF, per germline (reference sequence). CDR3 length: 15 residues. Between the trimmed V and J ends, which lost 0 bases and 4 bases, there was a span of 9 bases. CDR3 nucleotide sequence: TGTGCCACCAGCAGAGATAGACAGCATAATGAAAAACTGTTTTTT. It yields the protein CATSRDRQHNEKLFF.

This clonotype has just a few counts. This chain connects TRBV13 to TRBJ1-1; D may be TRBD1 (6 bases). Trimming cost V 10 bases and J 7 bases, with 16 bases left between them. The CDR3 is 12 amino acids. Germline CDR1 is PRHDT and CDR2 is FYEKMQ (reference sequence). The CDR3 DNA reads TGTGCCATAAGGGGCAGGGGCAATGAAGCTTTCTTT. Encoded protein: CAIRGRGNEAFF.

The J gene is TRBJ2-6, the V gene TRBV6-1, with unresolved D. V gave up 5 bases and J gave up 4 bases, with 9 bases separating them. CDR1 is MNHNS, CDR2 SASEGT, per germline. The CDR3 sequence is 14 residues long. CDR3 amino acids: CASSYDTGANVLTF. The CDR3 bases are TGTGCCAGCAGTTACGACACCGGGGCCAACGTCCTGACTTTC.

This clonotype has a count of ten or more. The chain links TRBV4-1 to TRBJ2-7; perhaps D is TRBD1 or TRBD2 (5 bases each). Trimming pared 3 bases from V and 2 bases from J, leaving 17 bases between. Germline V gene data show CDR1 as MGHRA and CDR2 as YSYEKL. This CDR3 has 16 amino acids. The CDR3 protein is CASSHGPGTSAYEQYF. The DNA for the CDR3 is TGCGCCAGCAGCCACGGCCCCGGGACGTCCGCCTACGAGCAGTACTTC.

The table lists this clonotype with a few counts. V and J are TRBV12-3 or TRBV12-4 and TRBJ2-7, with 11 bases matching TRBD2. This CDR3 has 15 amino acids. V shed 6 bases and J 5 bases; nucleotides not matched to a gene: 9. CDR3 sequence (DNA): TGTGCCAGCAGCCGTCCTCTAGCGGGGGGCGACGAGCAGTACTTC. It specifies CASSRPLAGGDEQYF.

This chain uses TRBV18 with TRBJ1-5, with D possibly matching TRBD1 (6 bases). The CDR3 length is 17 residues. V was cut by 0 bases and J by 2 bases, with 14 bases left in between. Germline CDR1 reads KGHSH; CDR2 reads LQKENI. CDR3 protein: CASSPPHLGQRNQPQHF. CDR3 DNA sequence: TGTGCCAGCTCACCACCGCACTTAGGACAGCGCAATCAGCCCCAGCATTTT.

Concerning this clonotype itself: This may arise from a read error, as a much more abundant clone is one base away. The chain has TRBV18 and TRBJ2-5, with TRBD1 matching 10 bases. CDR3 length: 15 residues. Germline V CDR1 and CDR2: KGHSH, LQKENI. V lost 8 bases and J lost 2; bases outside the gene matches: 8. The CDR3 reads CASSQGGQGQETQYF. The DNA for the CDR3 is TGTGCCAGCAGCCAAGGGGGACAGGGGCAAGAGACCCAGTACTTC.

Concerning this clonotype itself: A single base separates this from a much larger clone, so it may be a read error. V gene TRBV12-3 or TRBV12-4 combines with J gene TRBJ2-1, with D tentatively TRBD2 (5 bases). The V end lost 8 bases, the J end lost 8 bases, and 10 bases lay between the germline ends. This CDR3 comprises 11 residues. The CDR3 loop reads CASEGVYEQFF. The CDR3 region has the DNA TGTGCCAGCGAGGGAGTCTATGAGCAGTTCTTC.

This clonotype showed up just a few times. The chain couples TRBV10-3 to TRBJ2-2, with TRBD1 matching over 8 bases. CDR1 and CDR2 (germline): ENHRY, SYGVKD. With V trimmed by 4 bases and J by 4 bases, 8 bases remained unmatched. The CDR3 length is 16 residues. The CDR3: CAISGQGMTGTGELFF. The CDR3 DNA reads as TGTGCCATCAGTGGACAGGGGATGACAGGCACCGGGGAGCTGTTTTTT.